This T cell receptor (beta chain) is drawn from a study of control samples from healthy donors and cancer patients. Assay: immunoSEQ multiplex PCR; the TCRdb copy retains only in-frame clones and omits some. The sample includes around 140,000 clones, over 75% of them seen just once. The receptor's source is a man in his forties in good health. The sequencing input was blood.

CDR3 sequence: CASSVGGGSSYNEQFF. CDR3 coding DNA: TGTGCCAGCAGCGTAGGGGGGGGGAGCTCCTACAATGAGCAGTTCTTC. The chain recombines TRBV9 with TRBJ2-1, with TRBD2 identical over 7 bases. Germline CDR1 is SGDLS and CDR2 is YYNGEE. The CDR3 length is 16 residues. The junction had 3 bases not matched to a gene; V was cut back by 0 bases and J by 0 bases.